Below are 3 T cell receptor beta chains sequenced from a single sample in a study of CD4+ T cells in melanoma. Clones were read by immunoSEQ multiplex PCR, and TCRdb kept only the in-frame ones, dropping some. The sample lists fewer than 55,000 clones, about 91% occurring once. Sequenced: peripheral blood. The receptors come from a human donor with melanoma.

The J gene is TRBJ2-1, the V gene TRBV27; 7 bases match TRBD2. Germline V lookup: CDR1 MNHEY, CDR2 SMNVEV (reference sequence). V was pared by 6 bases and J by 0 bases, with 5 bases of the junction left unmatched. The CDR3 extends over 15 amino acids. This CDR3 is CASSRGGGSYNEQFF. For the CDR3, the DNA is TGTGCCAGCAGCCGCGGGGGTGGCTCCTACAATGAGCAGTTCTTC.

This rearrangement joins TRBV9 to TRBJ2-3; D is unclear. The CDR3 extends over 13 amino acids. Germline V gene data show CDR1 as SGDLS and CDR2 as YYNGEE. Trimming removed 5 bases at V and 4 bases at J, with 11 bases between. CDR3 nucleotides: TGTGCCAGCAGTGCCCCGACTGCAGATACGCAGTATTTT. It is translated as CASSAPTADTQYF. The entire variable domain, with the rest obtained from reference TRBV9 and TRBJ2-3, is as follows: DSGVTQTPKHLITATGQRVTLRCSPRSGDLSVYWYQQSLDQGLQFLIQYYNGEERAKGNILERFSAQQFPDLHSELNLSSLELGDSALYFCASSAPTADTQYFGPGTRLTVL.

The J gene is TRBJ2-7, the V gene TRBV7-3; 8 nucleotides agree with TRBD2. Germline trimming cut 1 base from V and 5 bases from J; bases unmatched to any gene: 19. The CDR3 is made up of 19 amino acids. The germline V gene has CDR1 SGHTA and CDR2 FQGTGA. CDR3 residues: CASSLKSWILRRGEDEQYF. The CDR3 DNA sequence: TGTGCCAGCAGCTTAAAGTCCTGGATTTTGCGGCGGGGGGAGGACGAGCAGTACTTC.